Below are 9 T cell receptor beta chains sequenced from a single sample in a study of early T cells in non-severe SARS-CoV-2 infection. MiXCR, run by TCRdb on the 5' RACE reads, gives a single entry per CDR3 protein. Of around 40,000 distinct CDR3 sequences listed, approximately 5.9% are singletons. Sequencing was carried out using whole blood. The source is an adult who was a healthcare worker with PCR-confirmed SARS-CoV-2 infection or an uninfected control (not recorded which).

A note on this clonotype: This CDR3 fails to terminate in the conserved phenylalanine or tryptophan, so it likely reflects a read error. The rearrangement joins TRBV20-1 to TRBJ2-7; 11 positions agree with TRBD2. Germline lookup yields CDR1 DFQATT and CDR2 SNEGSKA (reference sequence). The ends lost 3 bases at V and 4 bases at J; junction bases unmatched: 8. The CDR3 contains 15 residues. CDR3 sequence (DNA): TGCAGTGCTAGTCTTTCTAGCGGGAGGAAATACGAGCAGTACCTC. Its translation is CSASLSSGRKYEQYL.

This clonotype came up many times. This chain uses TRBV4-1 with TRBJ1-2; D unclear. CDR1 is MGHRA, CDR2 YSYEKL, per germline. This CDR3 is 13 amino acids long. V lost 0 bases and J 12 bases, leaving 14 bases between the germline ends. DNA for the CDR3: TGCGCCAGCAGCCAAGATAATGAGGGCACCGACACCTTC. Its translation: CASSQDNEGTDTF.

Ten or more counts support this clonotype. The gene calls are TRBV7-9 and TRBJ2-7, with unresolved D. This CDR3 spans 12 amino acids. CDR1 SEHNR and CDR2 FQNEAQ come from the germline V gene (reference sequence). The V end was cut by 2 bases, the J end by 5 bases, with 7 bases between. The CDR3 is CASSLSQDEQYF. The CDR3 region has the DNA TGTGCCAGCAGCTTATCCCAGGACGAGCAGTACTTC.

The rearrangement links TRBV18 to TRBJ1-5, with 10 bases matching TRBD1. J gave up 5 bases and V 5 bases, and 6 bases lay outside the gene matches. Germline CDR1 is KGHSH and CDR2 is LQKENI. The CDR3 length is 15 residues. The CDR3 sequence is CASSSTGGNHQPQHF. In DNA, the CDR3 is TGTGCCAGCTCATCGACAGGGGGCAACCATCAGCCCCAGCATTTT.

This clonotype was found many times. One end of the junction fails to match germline, which may point to a read error. The chain couples TRBV7-8 to TRBJ2-1; 10 bases align to TRBD2. This CDR3 comprises 15 residues. Germline V gene sequence: CDR1 SGHVS, CDR2 FQNEAQ. For the CDR3, the DNA is TGCGCCAGCAGCCTAGGACTAGCGGCCTACAATGAGCAGTTCTTC. Translation: CASSLGLAAYNEQFF.

This clonotype occurred many times. V is TRBV15 and J is TRBJ2-3; D ambiguous. The germline CDR1 and CDR2 sequences are LNHNV and YYDKDF (reference sequence). This CDR3 has 13 residues. V was cut by 4 bases and J by 10 bases, with 15 bases left in between. CDR3: CATSKLISESQYF. The CDR3 nucleotides are TGTGCCACCAGCAAGTTGATATCGGAATCGCAGTATTTT.

Many counts were recorded for this clonotype. The CDR3 region is CASSGGFSTDTQYF. The CDR3 DNA sequence: TGTGCCAGCAGCGGGGGGTTTAGCACAGATACGCAGTATTTT. V usage is TRBV11-2 and J usage is TRBJ2-3; TRBD2 is a possible D gene (6 bases). Trimming shortened V by 5 bases and J by 0 bases, and 9 bases separated the two germline ends. Germline loops: CDR1 SGHAT, CDR2 FQNNGV. CDR3 size: 14 residues.

The V gene is TRBV29-1, the J gene TRBJ2-1; the D gene is possibly TRBD1 (6 bases). CDR1 and CDR2 from the germline V gene are SQVTM and ANQGSEA. The CDR3 covers 14 residues. V was shortened by 7 bases and J by 6 bases, with 19 bases between the two germline ends. DNA of the CDR3: TGCAGCGCAACGGACGGACAGTTTGGCAATGAGCAGTTCTTC. Encoded protein: CSATDGQFGNEQFF.

In its sample, this clonotype was seen many times. One end of the junction is discordant with germline, which a read error may explain. The V gene is TRBV5-1, the J gene TRBJ2-3; D gene unclear. Germline CDR1 is SGHRS and CDR2 is YFSETQ. This CDR3 spans 16 amino acids. The CDR3: CASTLSLLGTTDTQYF. CDR3 nucleotide sequence: TGCGCCAGCACCTTGTCCCTTCTAGGAACCACAGATACGCAGTATTTT.